What follows describes a single TCR beta chain. The V end lost 5 bases, the J end lost 1 base, and 10 bases lay between the germline ends. The CDR3 is 14 amino acids. Germline loops: CDR1 SGHTA, CDR2 FQGNSA. This record belongs to a study of blood T cell repertoires in COVID-19. Study information: The origin of the acute and convalescent COVID-19 samples was the United States, Italy and Spain. T cells, B-cell-depleted T cells, or PBMCs provided the cDNA or gDNA that served as material.

Original methodology: Reference gene primer amplification in the assay estimated nucleated cell counts. Sequencing was performed with immunoSEQ multiplex PCR; in TCRdb, only in-frame clones are kept and a portion is missing. D and trimming come from the DNA, and the V and J calls and clone size come from that table. The data contain under 75,000 clones, 65% to 80% of them singletons. Sequences were obtained from peripheral blood. This clonotype originated in a woman in her 70s with acute or convalescent COVID-19. The V call is TRBV7-2, the J call TRBJ2-3; TRBD1 might be the D (5 bases). CDR3 nucleotide sequence: TGTGCCAGCAGCCCCAGACAGCGCACAGATACGCAGTATTTT. Residues: CASSPRQRTDTQYF.